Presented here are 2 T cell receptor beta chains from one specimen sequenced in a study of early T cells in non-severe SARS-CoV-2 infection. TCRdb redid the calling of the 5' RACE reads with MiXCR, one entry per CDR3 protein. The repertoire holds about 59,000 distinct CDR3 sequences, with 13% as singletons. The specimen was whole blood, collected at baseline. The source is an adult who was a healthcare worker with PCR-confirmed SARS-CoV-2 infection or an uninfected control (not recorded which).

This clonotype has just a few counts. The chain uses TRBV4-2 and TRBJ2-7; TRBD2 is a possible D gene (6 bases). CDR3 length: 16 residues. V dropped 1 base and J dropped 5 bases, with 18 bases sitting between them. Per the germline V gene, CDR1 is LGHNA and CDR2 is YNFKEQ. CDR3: CASSQVRLDDVDEQYF. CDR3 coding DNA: TGTGCCAGCAGCCAAGTAAGACTAGACGACGTCGACGAGCAGTACTTC.

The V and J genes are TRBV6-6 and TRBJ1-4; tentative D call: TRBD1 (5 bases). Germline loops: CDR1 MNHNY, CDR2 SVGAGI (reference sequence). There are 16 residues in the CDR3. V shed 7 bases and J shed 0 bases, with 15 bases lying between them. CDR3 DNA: TGTGCCAGCATTCATGGGGGGGTTGCAACTAATGAAAAACTGTTTTTT. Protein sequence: CASIHGGVATNEKLFF.